Described below is a single TCR beta chain sequence and its context. The source of the sample is a study of blood T cell repertoires in COVID-19. Using immunoSEQ multiplex PCR, the repertoire was profiled, and TCRdb retains in-frame clones only, with some absent. The repertoire holds 30,000 to 40,000 clones, roughly 87% seen once, with approximately 2% in the top ten. The TCR sequence derives from a man aged 45-60 years with active or convalescent COVID-19. Sequenced material: peripheral blood.

CDR3 in amino acids: CASSFRGTYGYTF. In DNA form, the CDR3 reads TGTGCCAGCAGTTTTAGGGGGACGTATGGCTACACCTTC. This chain uses TRBV27 with TRBJ1-2; a possible D gene is TRBD1 (6 bases). CDR3 length: 13 amino acids. Per germline, CDR1 MNHEY and CDR2 SMNVEV (reference sequence). V dropped 3 bases and J dropped 5 bases, with 10 bases sitting between them.